These 21 T cell receptor beta chains were sequenced from one sample in a study of immune cell composition in non-small cell lung cancer. Profiling relied on immunoSEQ multiplex PCR, and the TCRdb table lists in-frame clones only, not all of them. The sample consists of just over 7,500 clones, roughly 80% of them appearing once. Input material: lung tumor tissue. The source is a human donor with non-small cell lung cancer.

V is TRBV27 and J is TRBJ2-4; maybe TRBD1 (6 bases). Trimming removed 4 bases from V and 9 bases from J, with 16 bases in between. CDR1 is MNHEY, CDR2 SMNVEV, per germline (reference sequence). The CDR3 length is 14 residues. Here the CDR3 reads CASSYPLQGGIQYF. The CDR3 DNA reads TGTGCCAGCAGTTATCCCCTACAGGGTGGCATTCAGTACTTC.

This clone was seen once. This chain links TRBV6-9 with TRBJ2-7; D not resolved. V lost 3 bases to trimming and J lost 3 bases, with 9 bases between them. The CDR3 extends over 13 amino acids. CDR1 and CDR2 from the germline V gene are MNHGY and SVAAGI. Written as DNA, the CDR3 is TGTGCCAGCAGTTACGACTCAAGCTACGAGCAGTACTTC. This translates into CASSYDSSYEQYF.

Turning to this clone: One end of the junction is discordant with germline, which a read error may explain. The V call is TRBV5-8, the J call TRBJ2-7; weak D call: TRBD2 (7 bases). CDR1 is SGHTS, CDR2 YDEGEE, per germline. The CDR3 runs to 16 residues. The CDR3 DNA sequence: TGCGCCAGCAGCCAAGATTTGGGGGGGGGCTACTCCGAGCAGTACTTC. This sequence encodes CASSQDLGGGYSEQYF.

The gene calls are TRBV6-5 and TRBJ1-1; D is unclear. Germline V gives CDR1 MNHEY, CDR2 SVGAGI. Trimming removed 2 bases at V and 1 base at J, with 11 bases between. The CDR3 covers 15 residues. The CDR3 sequence: CASSYEARANTEAFF. CDR3 nucleotide sequence: TGTGCCAGCAGTTACGAGGCGAGGGCGAACACTGAAGCTTTCTTT.

This chain links TRBV4-2 with TRBJ2-7; TRBD2 agrees at 7 bases. CDR3 length equals 15 residues. Germline values: CDR1 LGHNA, CDR2 YNFKEQ. J gave up 0 bases and V 5 bases, and 7 bases lay outside the gene matches. CDR3 nucleotides: TGTGCCAGCAGCTCGTCCGGGGGGAGCTCCTACGAGCAGTACTTC. Protein: CASSSSGGSSYEQYF.

The table lists this clone with a few counts. The chain employs TRBV11-2 and TRBJ2-7; 7 bases agree with TRBD2. This CDR3 has 16 amino acids. V was pared by 5 bases and J by 4 bases, with 14 bases of the junction left unmatched. Germline loops: CDR1 SGHAT, CDR2 FQNNGV. The CDR3 spells CASSLGGTGLPYEQYF. The CDR3 region has the DNA TGTGCCAGCAGCCTTGGGGGGACGGGACTACCATACGAGCAGTACTTC.

The chain joins TRBV6-5 to TRBJ1-3; a weak D match, TRBD1 (5 bases). Germline values: CDR1 MNHEY, CDR2 SVGAGI. The V gene lost 0 bases and the J gene lost 9 bases, with 12 bases spanning the gap. The CDR3 totals 14 residues. CDR3 DNA sequence: TGTGCCAGCAGTTACTCGTATGCCCAGGGCACCATATATTTT. It codes for CASSYSYAQGTIYF.

The rearrangement links TRBV19 to TRBJ2-1; tentatively, D is TRBD1 (5 bases). The CDR3 has 14 residues. The germline CDR1 and CDR2 sequences are LNHDA and SQIVND (reference sequence). With 5 bases removed from V and 9 bases from J, the gap between germline ends came to 17 bases. The CDR3, as DNA: TGTGCCAGTAGTCGGGCAGGTGGGGCTGCTGAGCAGTTCTTC. Its translation: CASSRAGGAAEQFF. Drawing the rest from reference TRBV19 and TRBJ2-1, the complete variable domain is DGGITQSPKYLFRKEGQNVTLSCEQNLNHDAMYWYRQDPGQGLRLIYYSQIVNDFQKGDIAEGYSVSREKKESFPLTVTSAQKNPTAFYLCASSRAGGAAEQFFGPGTRLTVL.

The chain has TRBV25-1 and TRBJ2-3, with D possibly TRBD1 on 6 matching bases. Germline CDR1 and CDR2: MGHDK and SYGVNS. This CDR3 region has 14 residues. With 4 bases removed from V and 6 bases from J, the gap between germline ends came to 14 bases. CDR3 amino acids: CASSGLQDSDTQYF. In DNA form, the CDR3 reads TGTGCCAGCAGTGGGTTGCAGGACAGTGATACGCAGTATTTT. Based on the CDR3 plus reference TRBV25-1 and TRBJ2-3, the full variable domain is EADIYQTPRYLVIGTGKKITLECSQTMGHDKMYWYQQDPGMELHLIHYSYGVNSTEKGDLSSESTVSRIRTEHFPLTLESARPSHTSQYLCASSGLQDSDTQYFGPGTRLTVL.

The rearrangement joins TRBV11-2 to TRBJ2-7; 8 bases are shared with TRBD1. The CDR3 sequence is 15 residues long. Germline V gene lookup returns CDR1 SGHAT and CDR2 FQNNGV. Unmatched junction bases numbered 10, after V lost 5 bases and J lost 4 bases. The CDR3 loop reads CASSTVGTGAYEQYF. In DNA, the CDR3 is TGTGCCAGCAGCACAGTAGGGACAGGAGCTTACGAGCAGTACTTC.

The chain combines TRBV18 with TRBJ1-2; D unclear. CDR1 is KGHSH and CDR2 is LQKENI in the germline V gene. CDR3 length: 15 residues. Trimming removed 5 bases at V and 1 base at J, with 14 bases between. Here the CDR3 reads CASSSMDPINYGYTF. In nucleotides, the CDR3 is TGTGCCAGCTCATCGATGGACCCGATTAACTATGGCTACACCTTC. Looking up the rest from reference TRBV18 and TRBJ1-2 gives the full variable domain: NAGVMQNPRHLVRRRGQEARLRCSPMKGHSHVYWYRQLPEEGLKFMVYLQKENIIDESGMPKERFSAEFPKEGPSILRIQQVVRGDSAAYFCASSSMDPINYGYTFGSGTRLTVV.

In this sample, this clone turned up once. The chain recombines TRBV7-2 with TRBJ2-2, with a tentative D call TRBD2 (6 bases). Germline V lookup: CDR1 SGHTA, CDR2 FQGNSA. Between the trimmed V and J ends, which lost 6 bases and 2 bases, there was a span of 10 bases. The CDR3 has 14 residues. CDR3 protein: CASRRDFNTGELFF. DNA for the CDR3: TGTGCCAGCAGACGGGACTTCAACACCGGGGAGCTGTTTTTT.

The gene calls are TRBV6-6 and TRBJ2-4; no clear D gene. CDR1 MNHNY and CDR2 SVGAGI come from the germline V gene (reference sequence). The CDR3 contains 11 residues. Trimming removed 8 bases from V and 6 bases from J, with 8 bases in between. In DNA, the CDR3 is TGTGCCAGCTATACGGGAAACATTCAGTACTTC. Protein product: CASYTGNIQYF.

The chain links TRBV9 to TRBJ1-2; tentative D call: TRBD1 (5 bases). Germline V gene data show CDR1 as SGDLS and CDR2 as YYNGEE. This CDR3 contains 17 residues. V gave up 0 bases and J gave up 2 bases, with 17 bases separating them. CDR3 nucleotides: TGTGCCAGCAGCGTAGATATAGGGGACGCCCTCAACTATGGCTACACCTTC. Translating gives CASSVDIGDALNYGYTF. Based on the CDR3 plus reference TRBV9 and TRBJ1-2, the full variable domain is DSGVTQTPKHLITATGQRVTLRCSPRSGDLSVYWYQQSLDQGLQFLIQYYNGEERAKGNILERFSAQQFPDLHSELNLSSLELGDSALYFCASSVDIGDALNYGYTFGSGTRLTVV.

This clone was seen only a few times. The chain carries TRBV7-2 and TRBJ1-1; 7 bases match TRBD1. The CDR3 spans 15 residues. After removal of 1 base from V and 1 base from J, the junction contained 3 bases not matched to a gene. Germline-derived CDR1 and CDR2 are SGHTA and FQGNSA. CDR3 sequence (DNA): TGTGCCAGCAGCTTAGAGGGGACAGCGAACACTGAAGCTTTCTTT. It specifies CASSLEGTANTEAFF.

J is TRBJ1-6 and V is TRBV7-9; D unresolved. Germline lookup yields CDR1 SEHNR and CDR2 FQNEAQ (reference sequence). CDR3 length equals 14 residues. Trimming cost V 5 bases and J 9 bases, with 14 bases left between them. Here the CDR3 reads CASSPTPPGSPLHF. CDR3 coding DNA: TGTGCCAGCAGCCCCACACCACCAGGTTCACCCCTCCACTTT.

CDR3 region: CASRLGQGTGPQHF. The CDR3 bases are TGTGCCAGCAGACTCGGACAGGGGACGGGGCCCCAGCATTTT. J is TRBJ1-5 and V is TRBV6-6; 9 bases match TRBD1. Per the germline V gene, CDR1 is MNHNY and CDR2 is SVGAGI (reference sequence). The length of the CDR3 is 14 residues. Losses at the gene ends were 6 bases for V and 9 bases for J; bases not matched to a gene: 9.

This chain connects TRBV19 to TRBJ1-2, with 7 bases matching TRBD1. Trimming removed 6 bases from V and 1 base from J; junction bases left unmatched: 8. The germline CDR1 and CDR2 sequences are LNHDA and SQIVND (reference sequence). The CDR3 spans 15 residues. DNA of the CDR3: TGTGCCAGTAGGCCCCACCACAGGGGTAACTATGGCTACACCTTC. Translation: CASRPHHRGNYGYTF.

The CDR3 sequence: CASSQALGQGHNSPLHF. The CDR3 region has the DNA TGCGCCAGCAGCCAAGCCCTGGGACAGGGGCATAATTCACCCCTCCACTTT. This chain links TRBV4-3 with TRBJ1-6, with 10 bases that match TRBD1. The germline V gene has CDR1 LGHNA and CDR2 YSLEER. Germline trimming cut 1 base from V and 5 bases from J; bases unmatched to any gene: 5. This CDR3 spans 17 amino acids.

The chain employs TRBV4-3 and TRBJ2-7; TRBD1 might be the D (5 bases). The V gene's germline CDR1 is LGHNA and CDR2 YSLEER. Trimming pared 4 bases from V and 6 bases from J, leaving 16 bases between. The CDR3 runs to 14 residues. The DNA of the CDR3 is TGCGCCAGCAGCCCTTCCCAGGGTGCCGTCGAGCAGTACTTC. Its translation: CASSPSQGAVEQYF.

This clone was detected a few times. This chain uses TRBV9 with TRBJ2-5; possible D gene TRBD2, 5 bases. V lost 4 bases and J lost 3, with 13 bases in between. Germline-derived CDR1 and CDR2 are SGDLS and YYNGEE. The CDR3 runs to 14 residues. CDR3 sequence reads: CASSLGRAEETQYF. CDR3 nucleotide sequence: TGTGCCAGCAGCTTGGGCCGAGCGGAAGAGACCCAGTACTTC.